These 29 T cell receptor beta chains were all obtained from the same sample, sequenced in a study of OX40 agonist ivuxolimab in advanced cancers. Produced via immunoSEQ multiplex PCR; TCRdb's table is partial and in-frame only. The sample yields 50,000 to 85,000 clones, roughly 85% seen once. The sequencing used CD4+ or CD8+ T cells sorted from blood, collected in a trial of the OX40 agonist ivuxolimab. Source of these receptors: an adult with an advanced solid tumor such as melanoma, head and neck, liver or kidney cancer.

This clone was counted at least ten times. The rearrangement uses TRBV11-2 and TRBJ2-7; TRBD1 might be the D (6 bases). The germline CDR1 and CDR2 sequences are SGHAT and FQNNGV. Deletions cut 0 bases from V and 3 bases from J, with 18 bases between. This CDR3 comprises 17 residues. CDR3 sequence: CASSLDRWGRTNYEQYF. The CDR3 nucleotides are TGTGCCAGCAGCTTAGATCGTTGGGGGCGAACCAACTACGAGCAGTACTTC.

This rearrangement joins TRBV7-2 to TRBJ1-1; D is uncertain. V lost 2 bases to trimming and J lost 1 base, with 5 bases between them. CDR1 and CDR2 from the germline V gene are SGHTA and FQGNSA. This CDR3 is 13 amino acids long. CDR3 DNA: TGTGCCAGCAGCTTATACAGGAACACTGAAGCTTTCTTT. Its translation is CASSLYRNTEAFF.

This chain connects TRBV2 to TRBJ1-4; D unresolved. Trimming stripped 5 bases from V and 10 bases from J, with 14 bases between. The CDR3 consists of 13 residues. CDR1 is SNHLY, CDR2 FYNNEI, per germline. CDR3 region: CASSQSLGVKLFF. CDR3 bases: TGTGCCAGCAGTCAATCCCTGGGTGTAAAACTGTTTTTT. Variable domain in full (rest from reference TRBV2 and TRBJ1-4): EPEVTQTPSHQVTQMGQEVILRCVPISNHLYFYWYRQILGQKVEFLVSFYNNEISEKSEIFDDQFSVERPDGSNFTLKIRSTKLEDSAMYFCASSQSLGVKLFFGSGTQLSVL.

The genes are TRBV28 and TRBJ2-1; possible D gene TRBD2, 5 bases. Germline assignment: CDR1 MDHEN and CDR2 SYDVKM. The CDR3 length is 14 residues. V gave up 3 bases and J gave up 3 bases, with 9 bases separating them. The CDR3 loop is CASSFEGLYNEQFF. CDR3 nucleotides: TGTGCCAGCAGTTTCGAGGGTCTCTACAATGAGCAGTTCTTC.

The chain carries TRBV7-3 and TRBJ2-7; D possibly uses TRBD1 or TRBD2 (6 bases each). There are 15 residues in the CDR3. In germline, CDR1 is SGHTA, CDR2 FQGTGA. V was pared by 5 bases and J by 3 bases, with 17 bases between. The CDR3 DNA is TGTGCCAGCAGCCCCGCCATGGGGGGCGTCTACGAGCAGTACTTC. Protein sequence: CASSPAMGGVYEQYF.

The V and J genes are TRBV6-5 and TRBJ1-2; no definite D call. The CDR3 loop spans 14 amino acids. Looked up from germline, CDR1 is MNHEY and CDR2 is SVGAGI. V lost 5 bases to trimming and J lost 1 base, with 11 bases between them. CDR3 protein: CASSVSAVNYGYTF. For the CDR3, the DNA is TGTGCCAGCAGTGTATCAGCTGTTAACTATGGCTACACCTTC.

The J gene is TRBJ2-3, the V gene TRBV19; a possible D gene is TRBD2 (6 bases). This CDR3 is built from 18 residues. CDR1 and CDR2 from the germline V gene are LNHDA and SQIVND (reference sequence). V was shortened by 5 bases and J by 0 bases, with 21 bases between the two germline ends. The CDR3 DNA follows: TGTGCCAGTAGTGGTGGGGGACTCGACGGTGCTAGCACAGATACGCAGTATTTT. This gives the protein CASSGGGLDGASTDTQYF. Variable domain in full (rest from reference TRBV19 and TRBJ2-3): DGGITQSPKYLFRKEGQNVTLSCEQNLNHDAMYWYRQDPGQGLRLIYYSQIVNDFQKGDIAEGYSVSREKKESFPLTVTSAQKNPTAFYLCASSGGGLDGASTDTQYFGPGTRLTVL.

The V and J genes are TRBV11-2 and TRBJ2-5; 8 nucleotides agree with TRBD1. The CDR3 runs to 15 residues. Germline lookup yields CDR1 SGHAT and CDR2 FQNNGV. With 5 bases clipped from V and 5 bases from J, the junction kept 10 bases outside the gene matches. DNA of the CDR3: TGTGCCAGCAGCCCTGGACAGGGTAGGCGGGAGACCCAGTACTTC. Protein product: CASSPGQGRRETQYF.

The gene calls are TRBV5-4 and TRBJ1-1, with 9 bases fitting TRBD1. V shed 4 bases, J shed 2 bases, and the junction held 9 bases outside the gene matches. From germline, CDR1 is SGHNT and CDR2 YYREEE (reference sequence). This CDR3 has 16 residues. CDR3 nucleotides: TGTGCCAGCAGCCCTTACGGGACAGGGAAAAACACTGAAGCTTTCTTT. Protein: CASSPYGTGKNTEAFF. Full variable domain (outside the CDR3, taken from reference TRBV5-4 and TRBJ1-1): ETGVTQSPTHLIKTRGQQVTLRCSSQSGHNTVSWYQQALGQGPQFIFQYYREEENGRGNFPPRFSGLQFPNYSSELNVNALELDDSALYLCASSPYGTGKNTEAFFGQGTRLTVV.

The rearrangement joins TRBV6-1 to TRBJ1-4, with a tentative D call TRBD1 (6 bases). The germline CDR1 and CDR2 sequences are MNHNS and SASEGT. The CDR3 is 16 residues long. V gave up 3 bases and J gave up 8 bases, with 19 bases separating them. CDR3: CASSDPAPGQGEKLFF. The CDR3 DNA follows: TGTGCCAGCAGTGATCCCGCCCCAGGGCAGGGGGAAAAACTGTTTTTT.

The chain links TRBV30 to TRBJ2-3; 7 positions agree with TRBD1. CDR3 length: 16 amino acids. The V and J ends lost 2 bases and 3 bases, in that order; junction bases with no gene match: 11. The germline V gene has CDR1 GTSNPN and CDR2 SVGIG (reference sequence). The CDR3 reads CAWSRTGPRGTDTQYF. Written as DNA, the CDR3 is TGTGCCTGGAGTAGGACAGGCCCTAGAGGAACAGATACGCAGTATTTT.

This chain links TRBV4-3 with TRBJ2-5; perhaps TRBD2 as D (5 bases). In germline, CDR1 is LGHNA, CDR2 YSLEER. V dropped 1 base and J dropped 7 bases, with 10 bases sitting between them. CDR3 length: 13 residues. The CDR3 DNA sequence: TGCGCCAGCAGCCAAGGGACTGCTGCGACCCAGTACTTC. Translation gives CASSQGTAATQYF.

V gene TRBV18 combines with J gene TRBJ2-5; D call uncertain. V was trimmed by 3 bases and J by 5 bases, leaving 10 bases between them. Looked up from germline, CDR1 is KGHSH and CDR2 is LQKENI. The CDR3 has 13 amino acids. The CDR3 DNA is TGTGCCAGCTCACCGGGCCGATCGGAGACCCAGTACTTC. This translates into CASSPGRSETQYF.

The table lists this clone with a few counts. The chain links TRBV11-2 to TRBJ2-4; 8 bases are a match to TRBD1. Germline CDR1 is SGHAT and CDR2 is FQNNGV. The CDR3 runs to 15 residues. The J segment lost 0 bases and the V segment lost 7 bases, leaving 5 bases of the junction unmatched. The CDR3 sequence is CASTGQGLAKNIQYF. CDR3 bases: TGTGCCAGCACAGGACAGGGATTAGCCAAAAACATTCAGTACTTC.

The rearrangement joins TRBV19 to TRBJ2-7, with a weak D call TRBD1 (5 bases). The V gene lost 3 bases and the J gene lost 1 base, with 10 bases spanning the gap. Germline CDR1 and CDR2: LNHDA and SQIVND (reference sequence). The CDR3 length is 14 residues. In nucleotides, the CDR3 is TGTGCCAGTAGTATTTTCAGGGAATCCTACGAGCAGTACTTC. It encodes CASSIFRESYEQYF.

V and J are TRBV5-6 and TRBJ2-7; 7 nucleotides line up with TRBD2. Germline V gene data show CDR1 as SGHDT and CDR2 as YYEEEE. V was pared by 4 bases and J by 1 base, with 8 bases of the junction left unmatched. The CDR3 has 15 residues. This chain's CDR3 is CASSLGGGSSYEQYF. The CDR3 nucleotides are TGTGCCAGCAGCCTCGGCGGGGGTAGTTCCTACGAGCAGTACTTC.

The chain carries TRBV6-1 and TRBJ1-1; TRBD1 agrees at 7 bases. Germline values: CDR1 MNHNS, CDR2 SASEGT. This CDR3 is built from 15 residues. The junction had 13 bases not matched to a gene; V was cut back by 6 bases and J by 6 bases. The DNA of the CDR3 is TGTGCCAGCAGACATGTGACAGGGCGGGTCTCTGAAGCTTTCTTT. Translating it yields CASRHVTGRVSEAFF.

The chain is built from TRBV19 and TRBJ1-4; D remains ambiguous. This CDR3 comprises 14 residues. Germline CDR1 LNHDA, CDR2 SQIVND (reference sequence). Deletions cut 5 bases from V and 3 bases from J, with 10 bases between. CDR3 in DNA: TGTGCCAGTAGTCTCATCGGGCCTAATGAAAAACTGTTTTTT. Translation gives CASSLIGPNEKLFF.

J is TRBJ1-3 and V is TRBV4-3; maybe TRBD1 (5 bases). The V gene lost 3 bases and the J gene lost 2 bases, with 11 bases spanning the gap. The CDR3 has 15 residues. Germline CDR1 reads LGHNA; CDR2 reads YSLEER. The chain's CDR3 is CASSQAPGAGNTIYF. As DNA, the CDR3 is TGCGCCAGCAGCCAGGCCCCGGGGGCTGGAAACACCATATATTTT.

V is TRBV27 and J is TRBJ1-5, with D possibly being TRBD1 (5 bases). Germline CDR1 MNHEY, CDR2 SMNVEV (reference sequence). This CDR3 is built from 15 residues. Trimming took off 5 bases at V and 5 bases at J, with 16 bases between the two ends. The CDR3 nucleotides read TGTGCCAGCAGTCCGTGGAGCCTAGGGGATCAGCCCCAGCATTTT. Its translation: CASSPWSLGDQPQHF.

The chain carries TRBV5-1 and TRBJ2-7; D perhaps matches TRBD2 (5 bases). This CDR3 is 16 amino acids long. V lost 2 bases and J 0 bases, leaving 15 bases between the germline ends. Germline V CDR1 and CDR2: SGHRS, YFSETQ. The CDR3 sequence is CASSLPLRGSSYEQYF. CDR3 coding DNA: TGCGCCAGCAGCTTACCCCTAAGAGGGAGCTCCTACGAGCAGTACTTC.

The chain is built from TRBV2 and TRBJ1-2; D ambiguous. V lost 4 bases and J 2 bases, leaving 8 bases between the germline ends. The CDR3 totals 13 residues. Looked up from germline, CDR1 is SNHLY and CDR2 is FYNNEI. CDR3 nucleotide sequence: TGTGCCAGCAGTGTAGACCCGAACTATGGCTACACCTTC. The encoded protein is CASSVDPNYGYTF.

The gene calls are TRBV10-2 and TRBJ2-1, with TRBD2 matching 10 bases. Trimming took 5 bases from V and 7 from J; bases not matched to a gene: 11. CDR3 size: 16 residues. CDR1 is WSHSY and CDR2 is SAAADI in the germline V gene. CDR3 in amino acids: CASSPNRAGGPNEQFF. The CDR3 coding sequence is TGCGCCAGCAGTCCCAACCGAGCGGGAGGGCCGAATGAGCAGTTCTTC.

The rearrangement links TRBV7-9 to TRBJ2-1; D is possibly TRBD1 (5 bases). V was pared by 2 bases and J by 5 bases, with 7 bases between. The CDR3 length is 13 residues. CDR1 and CDR2 from the germline V gene are SEHNR and FQNEAQ (reference sequence). The DNA for the CDR3 is TGTGCCAGCAGCTTAAGGACAAACAATGAGCAGTTCTTC. It encodes CASSLRTNNEQFF.

This rearrangement joins TRBV9 to TRBJ1-3, with no clear D. CDR3 length: 16 amino acids. Trimming took off 4 bases at V and 0 bases at J, with 14 bases between the two ends. CDR1 SGDLS and CDR2 YYNGEE come from the germline V gene. CDR3 sequence: CASSSNSLPSGNTIYF. The CDR3 DNA reads as TGTGCCAGCAGCTCTAACAGTCTCCCCTCTGGAAACACCATATATTTT.

The CDR3 sequence is CAWSVTEGVGDIQYF. CDR3 nucleotides: TGTGCCTGGAGTGTTACTGAGGGAGTCGGGGACATTCAGTACTTC. This chain joins TRBV30 and TRBJ2-4; D perhaps matches TRBD2 (5 bases). Deletions cut 0 bases from V and 8 bases from J, with 17 bases between. CDR1 and CDR2 from the germline V gene are GTSNPN and SVGIG (reference sequence). The CDR3 totals 15 residues.

This chain joins TRBV7-9 and TRBJ2-1; D not resolved. CDR1 is SEHNR, CDR2 FQNEAQ, per germline (reference sequence). V lost 7 bases, J lost 7 bases, and 14 bases lay in between. The CDR3 is 13 amino acids. This CDR3 is CASKFTGPNEQFF. Here the CDR3 DNA reads TGTGCCAGCAAATTTACCGGGCCTAATGAGCAGTTCTTC.

This clone has just a few counts. J is TRBJ1-1 and V is TRBV30; possibly TRBD1 for D (5 bases). Germline V gene data show CDR1 as GTSNPN and CDR2 as SVGIG (reference sequence). This CDR3 spans 14 amino acids. V was clipped by 0 bases and J by 2 bases, with 10 bases between them. The chain's CDR3 is CAWSVGRGNTEAFF. CDR3 sequence (DNA): TGTGCCTGGAGTGTTGGTAGGGGTAACACTGAAGCTTTCTTT.

CDR3: CASSEVNTGELFF. In DNA, the CDR3 is TGTGCCAGCAGTGAGGTGAACACCGGGGAGCTGTTTTTT. V and J are TRBV6-1 and TRBJ2-2; no reliable D call. Germline CDR1 and CDR2: MNHNS and SASEGT. The CDR3 spans 13 residues. Between the trimmed V and J ends, which lost 3 bases and 1 base, there was a span of 3 bases.